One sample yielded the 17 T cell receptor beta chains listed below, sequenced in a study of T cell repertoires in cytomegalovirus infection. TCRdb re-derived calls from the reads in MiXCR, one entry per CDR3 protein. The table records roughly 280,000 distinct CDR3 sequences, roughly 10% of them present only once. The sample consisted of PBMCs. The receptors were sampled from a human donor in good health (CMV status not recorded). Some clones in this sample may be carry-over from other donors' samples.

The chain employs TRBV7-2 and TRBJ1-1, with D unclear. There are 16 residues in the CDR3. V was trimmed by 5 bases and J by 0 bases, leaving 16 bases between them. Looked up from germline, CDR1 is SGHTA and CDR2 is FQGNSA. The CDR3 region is CASSPQPPVMNTEAFF. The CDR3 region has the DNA TGTGCCAGCAGCCCCCAGCCCCCTGTCATGAACACTGAAGCTTTCTTT. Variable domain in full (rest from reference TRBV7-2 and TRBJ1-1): GAGVSQSPSNKVTEKGKDVELRCDPISGHTALYWYRQSLGQGLEFLIYFQGNSAPDKSGLPSDRFSAERTGGSVSTLTIQRTQQEDSAVYLCASSPQPPVMNTEAFFGQGTRLTVV.

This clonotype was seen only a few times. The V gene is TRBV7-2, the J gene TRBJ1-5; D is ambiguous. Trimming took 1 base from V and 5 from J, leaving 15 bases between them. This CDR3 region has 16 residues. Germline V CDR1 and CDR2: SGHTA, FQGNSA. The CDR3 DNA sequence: TGTGCCAGCAGCTTAGTCCGGGGAGTTAACCATCAGCCCCAGCATTTT. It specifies CASSLVRGVNHQPQHF.

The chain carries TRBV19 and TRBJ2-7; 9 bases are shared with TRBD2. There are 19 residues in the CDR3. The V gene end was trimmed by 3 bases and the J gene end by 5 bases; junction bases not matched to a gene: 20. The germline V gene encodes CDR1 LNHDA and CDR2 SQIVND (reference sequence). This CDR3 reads CASSMPRLAAGGGVHEQYF. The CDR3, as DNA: TGTGCCAGTAGTATGCCTCGGCTTGCAGCGGGGGGTGGGGTCCACGAGCAGTACTTC. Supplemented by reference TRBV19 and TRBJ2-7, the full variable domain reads DGGITQSPKYLFRKEGQNVTLSCEQNLNHDAMYWYRQDPGQGLRLIYYSQIVNDFQKGDIAEGYSVSREKKESFPLTVTSAQKNPTAFYLCASSMPRLAAGGGVHEQYFGPGTRLTVT.

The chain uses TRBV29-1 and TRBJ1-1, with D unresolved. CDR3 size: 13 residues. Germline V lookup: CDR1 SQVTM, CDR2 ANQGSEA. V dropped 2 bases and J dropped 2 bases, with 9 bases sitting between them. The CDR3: CSVERQENTEAFF. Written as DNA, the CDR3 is TGCAGCGTTGAAAGGCAGGAAAACACTGAAGCTTTCTTT.

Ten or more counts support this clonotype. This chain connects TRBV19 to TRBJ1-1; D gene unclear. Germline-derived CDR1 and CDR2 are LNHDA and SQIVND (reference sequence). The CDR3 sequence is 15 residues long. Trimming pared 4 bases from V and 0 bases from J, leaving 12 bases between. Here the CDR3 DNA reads TGTGCCAGTAGTACCCGACACCCCATGAACACTGAAGCTTTCTTT. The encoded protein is CASSTRHPMNTEAFF.

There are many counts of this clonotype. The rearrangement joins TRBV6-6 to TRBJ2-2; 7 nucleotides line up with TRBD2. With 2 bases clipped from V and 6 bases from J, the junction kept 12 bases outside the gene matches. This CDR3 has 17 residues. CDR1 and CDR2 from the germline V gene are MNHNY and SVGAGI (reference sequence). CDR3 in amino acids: CASSYVPSGPQPGELFF. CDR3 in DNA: TGTGCCAGCAGTTACGTCCCTAGCGGACCCCAGCCCGGGGAGCTGTTTTTT.

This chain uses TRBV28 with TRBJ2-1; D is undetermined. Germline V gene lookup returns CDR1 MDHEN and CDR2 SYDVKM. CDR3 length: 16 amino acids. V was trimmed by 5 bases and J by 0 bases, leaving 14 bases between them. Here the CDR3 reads CASSPLQAASYNEQFF. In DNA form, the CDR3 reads TGTGCCAGCAGTCCTCTTCAGGCCGCCTCCTACAATGAGCAGTTCTTC.

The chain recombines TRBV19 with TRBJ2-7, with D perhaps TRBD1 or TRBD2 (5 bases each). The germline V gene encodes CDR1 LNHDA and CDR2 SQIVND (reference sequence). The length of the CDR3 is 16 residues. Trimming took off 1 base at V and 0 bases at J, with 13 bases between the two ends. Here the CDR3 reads CASSIGDLRSSYEQYF. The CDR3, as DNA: TGTGCCAGTAGTATAGGGGACCTCAGGAGCTCCTACGAGCAGTACTTC.

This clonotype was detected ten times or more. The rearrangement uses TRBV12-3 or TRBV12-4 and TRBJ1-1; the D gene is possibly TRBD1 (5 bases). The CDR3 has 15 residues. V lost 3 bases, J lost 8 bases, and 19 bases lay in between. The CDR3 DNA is TGTGCCAGCAGTTTCAGGAATTCGGGACTTCTCGAAGCTTTCTTT. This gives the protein CASSFRNSGLLEAFF.

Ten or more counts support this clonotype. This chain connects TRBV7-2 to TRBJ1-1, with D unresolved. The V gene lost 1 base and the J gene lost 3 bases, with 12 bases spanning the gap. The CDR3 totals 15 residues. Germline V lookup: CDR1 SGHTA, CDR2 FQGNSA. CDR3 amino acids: CASSLVTGRYTEAFF. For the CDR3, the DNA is TGTGCCAGCAGCTTAGTTACGGGGAGGTACACTGAAGCTTTCTTT.

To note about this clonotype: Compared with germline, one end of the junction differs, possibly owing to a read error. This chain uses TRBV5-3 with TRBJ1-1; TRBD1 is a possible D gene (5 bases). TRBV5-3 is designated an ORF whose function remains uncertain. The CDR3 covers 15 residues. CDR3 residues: CASSLQTGVNTEAFF. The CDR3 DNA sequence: TGTGCCAGCAGCTTACAAACGGGGGTGAACACTGAAGCTTTCTTT.

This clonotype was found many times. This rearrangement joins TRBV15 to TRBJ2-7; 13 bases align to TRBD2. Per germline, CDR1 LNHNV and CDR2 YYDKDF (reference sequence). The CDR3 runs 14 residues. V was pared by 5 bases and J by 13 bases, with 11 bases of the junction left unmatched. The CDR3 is CATSETSGGPRPYF. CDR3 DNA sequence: TGTGCCACCAGCGAGACTAGCGGGGGGCCACGCCCTTACTTC.

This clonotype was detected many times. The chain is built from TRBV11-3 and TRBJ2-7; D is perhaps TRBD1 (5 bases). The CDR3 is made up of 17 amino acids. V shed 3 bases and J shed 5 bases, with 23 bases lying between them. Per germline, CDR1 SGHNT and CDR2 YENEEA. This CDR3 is CASSFRGSGRPDHEQYF. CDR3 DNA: TGTGCCAGCAGCTTTAGGGGATCAGGCCGCCCTGACCACGAGCAGTACTTC.

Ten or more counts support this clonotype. This chain's CDR3 is CASSSRGQGRSYEQYF. The CDR3 DNA is TGTGCCAGCAGCTCGAGGGGACAGGGGCGCTCCTACGAGCAGTACTTC. V gene TRBV11-3 combines with J gene TRBJ2-7, with 10 bases that match TRBD1. J lost 0 bases, V lost 4 bases, and 6 bases had no gene match. Germline V gives CDR1 SGHNT, CDR2 YENEEA. The CDR3 spans 16 residues.

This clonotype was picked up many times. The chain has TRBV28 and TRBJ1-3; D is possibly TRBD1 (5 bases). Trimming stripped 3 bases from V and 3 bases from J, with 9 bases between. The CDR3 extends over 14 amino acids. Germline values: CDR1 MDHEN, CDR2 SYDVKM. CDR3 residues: CASSLRGVGNTIYF. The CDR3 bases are TGTGCCAGCAGTTTGAGGGGCGTTGGAAACACCATATATTTT.

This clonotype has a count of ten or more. The CDR3 nucleotides read TGTGCCAGCAGCTCGACCCGCGCACAAGAGACCCAGTACTTC. This sequence encodes CASSSTRAQETQYF. The gene calls are TRBV7-2 and TRBJ2-5, with D hard to call. The CDR3 runs 14 residues. V dropped 4 bases and J dropped 2 bases, with 11 bases sitting between them. Germline loops: CDR1 SGHTA, CDR2 FQGNSA.

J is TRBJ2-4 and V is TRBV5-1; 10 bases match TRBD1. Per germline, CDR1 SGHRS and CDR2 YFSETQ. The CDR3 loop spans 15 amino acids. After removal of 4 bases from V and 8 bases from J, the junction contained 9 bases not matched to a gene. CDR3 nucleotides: TGCGCCAGCAGCCCGTGGGACAGGGGTAGTGACATTCAGTACTTC. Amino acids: CASSPWDRGSDIQYF.